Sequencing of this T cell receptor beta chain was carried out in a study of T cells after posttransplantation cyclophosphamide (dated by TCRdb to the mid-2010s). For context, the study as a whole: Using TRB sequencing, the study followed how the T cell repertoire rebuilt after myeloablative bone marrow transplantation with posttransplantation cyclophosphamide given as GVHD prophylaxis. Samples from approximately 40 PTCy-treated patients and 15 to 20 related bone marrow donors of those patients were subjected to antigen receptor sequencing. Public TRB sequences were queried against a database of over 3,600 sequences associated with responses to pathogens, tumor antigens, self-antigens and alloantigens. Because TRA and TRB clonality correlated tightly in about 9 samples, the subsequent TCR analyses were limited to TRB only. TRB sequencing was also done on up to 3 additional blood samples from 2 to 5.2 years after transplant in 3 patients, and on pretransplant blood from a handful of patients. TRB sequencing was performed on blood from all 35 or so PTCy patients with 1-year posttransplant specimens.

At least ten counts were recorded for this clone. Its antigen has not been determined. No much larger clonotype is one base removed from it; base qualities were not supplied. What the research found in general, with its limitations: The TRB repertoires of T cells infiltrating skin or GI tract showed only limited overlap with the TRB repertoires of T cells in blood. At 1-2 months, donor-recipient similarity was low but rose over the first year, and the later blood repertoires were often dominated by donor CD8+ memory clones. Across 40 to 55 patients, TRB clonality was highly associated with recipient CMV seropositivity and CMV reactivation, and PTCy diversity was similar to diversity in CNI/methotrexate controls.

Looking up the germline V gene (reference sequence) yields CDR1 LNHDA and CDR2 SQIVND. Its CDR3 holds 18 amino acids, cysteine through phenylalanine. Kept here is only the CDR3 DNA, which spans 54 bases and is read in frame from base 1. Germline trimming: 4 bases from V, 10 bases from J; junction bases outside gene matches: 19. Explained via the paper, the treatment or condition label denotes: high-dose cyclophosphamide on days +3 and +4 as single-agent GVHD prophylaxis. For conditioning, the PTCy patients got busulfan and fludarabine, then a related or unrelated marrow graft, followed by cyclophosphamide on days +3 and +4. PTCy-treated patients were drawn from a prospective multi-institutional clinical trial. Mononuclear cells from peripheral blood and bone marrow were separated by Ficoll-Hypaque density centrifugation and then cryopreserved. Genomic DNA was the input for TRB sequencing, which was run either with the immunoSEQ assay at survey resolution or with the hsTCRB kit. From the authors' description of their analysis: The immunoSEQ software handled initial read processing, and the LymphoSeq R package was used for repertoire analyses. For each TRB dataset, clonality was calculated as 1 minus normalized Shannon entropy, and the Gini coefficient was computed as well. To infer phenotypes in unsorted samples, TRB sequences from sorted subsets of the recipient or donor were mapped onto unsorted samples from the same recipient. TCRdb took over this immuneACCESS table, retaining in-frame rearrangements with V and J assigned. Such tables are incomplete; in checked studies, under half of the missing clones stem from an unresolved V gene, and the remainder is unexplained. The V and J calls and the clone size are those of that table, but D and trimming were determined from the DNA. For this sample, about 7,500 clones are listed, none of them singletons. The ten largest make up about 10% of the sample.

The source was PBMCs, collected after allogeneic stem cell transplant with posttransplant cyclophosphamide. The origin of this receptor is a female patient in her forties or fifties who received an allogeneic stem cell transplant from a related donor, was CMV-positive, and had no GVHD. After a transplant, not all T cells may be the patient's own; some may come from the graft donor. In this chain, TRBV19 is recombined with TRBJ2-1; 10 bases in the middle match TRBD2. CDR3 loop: CASSNPSGLAISAGEQFF. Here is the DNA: TGTGCCAGTAGTAACCCCTCGGGACTAGCGATCTCTGCGGGGGAGCAGTTCTTC.